This T cell receptor (beta chain) was captured in a study of blood T cell repertoires in COVID-19. Turning to the study itself: Whether acute or convalescent, the COVID-19 samples came from the United States, Italy and Spain. The analysed material was cDNA or gDNA that came from T cells, B-cell-depleted T cells, or PBMCs.

V shed 3 bases and J shed 5 bases, with 8 bases lying between them. Germline V gene data show CDR1 as KGHSH and CDR2 as LQKENI. This CDR3 spans 12 amino acids. Per the original methods: Nucleated cell counts were estimated from reference gene primer amplification. Produced via immunoSEQ multiplex PCR; TCRdb's table is partial and in-frame only. Clone size and V and J calls were adopted from that table, with D and trimming inferred from the DNA. The sample lists approximately 200,000 clones, over 75% seen once, with roughly 9.7% in the top ten. Sequences were obtained from peripheral blood. The origin of this receptor is a human donor with active or convalescent COVID-19. The donor label of this sample is uncertain. V gene TRBV18 combines with J gene TRBJ2-7; D is ambiguous. The CDR3 nucleotides are TGTGCCAGCTCACCGAGTTCCCACGAGCAGTACTTC. Its translation is CASSPSSHEQYF.